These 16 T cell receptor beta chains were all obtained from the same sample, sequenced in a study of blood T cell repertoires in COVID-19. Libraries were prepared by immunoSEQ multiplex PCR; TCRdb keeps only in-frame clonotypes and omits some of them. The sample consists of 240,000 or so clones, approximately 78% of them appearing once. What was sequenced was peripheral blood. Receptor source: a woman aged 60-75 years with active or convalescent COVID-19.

Here the CDR3 reads CASSGTESLSSYEQYF. CDR3 DNA: TGTGCCAGCAGCGGAACGGAGTCCCTTAGCTCCTACGAGCAGTACTTC. V gene TRBV21-1 combines with J gene TRBJ2-7; the table's D call of TRBD2 was not tested on the DNA. TRBV21-1 is a listed pseudogene. This CDR3 is built from 16 residues.

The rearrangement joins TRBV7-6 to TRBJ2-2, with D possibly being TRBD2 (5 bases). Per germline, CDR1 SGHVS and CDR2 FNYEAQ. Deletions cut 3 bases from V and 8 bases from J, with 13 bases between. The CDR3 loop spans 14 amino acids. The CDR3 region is CASSLDWTRGELFF. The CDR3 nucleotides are TGTGCCAGCAGCTTGGACTGGACGAGGGGGGAGCTGTTTTTT.

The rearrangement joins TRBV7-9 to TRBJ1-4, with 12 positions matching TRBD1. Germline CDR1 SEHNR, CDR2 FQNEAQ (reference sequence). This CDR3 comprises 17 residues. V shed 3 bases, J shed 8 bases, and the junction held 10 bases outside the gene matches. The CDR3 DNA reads TGTGCCAGCAGCTTCGGGGGACAGGGGGCGTTCGGAGAAAAACTGTTTTTT. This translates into CASSFGGQGAFGEKLFF. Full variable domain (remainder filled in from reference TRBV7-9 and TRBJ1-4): DTGVSQNPRHKITKRGQNVTFRCDPISEHNRLYWYRQTLGQGPEFLTYFQNEAQLEKSRLLSDRFSAERPKGSFSTLEIQRTEQGDSAMYLCASSFGGQGAFGEKLFFGSGTQLSVL.

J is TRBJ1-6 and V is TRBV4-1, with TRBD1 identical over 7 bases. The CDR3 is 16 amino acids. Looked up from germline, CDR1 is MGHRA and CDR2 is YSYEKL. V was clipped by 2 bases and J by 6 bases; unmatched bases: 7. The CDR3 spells CASSQQLDRANSPLHF. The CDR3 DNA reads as TGCGCCAGCAGCCAACAGCTAGACAGGGCTAATTCACCCCTCCACTTT.

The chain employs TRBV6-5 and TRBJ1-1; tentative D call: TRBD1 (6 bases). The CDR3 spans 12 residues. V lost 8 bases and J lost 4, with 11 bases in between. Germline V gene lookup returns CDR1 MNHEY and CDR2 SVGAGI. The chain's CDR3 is CASGVRGTEAFF. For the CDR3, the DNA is TGTGCCAGCGGCGTCAGGGGCACTGAAGCTTTCTTT.

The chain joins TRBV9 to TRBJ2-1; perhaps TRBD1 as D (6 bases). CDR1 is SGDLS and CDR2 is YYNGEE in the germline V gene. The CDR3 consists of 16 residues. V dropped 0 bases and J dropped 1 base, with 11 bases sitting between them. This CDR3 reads CASSVVGTFSYNEQFF. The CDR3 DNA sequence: TGTGCCAGCAGCGTAGTGGGGACATTTTCCTACAATGAGCAGTTCTTC. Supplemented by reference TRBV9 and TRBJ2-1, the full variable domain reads DSGVTQTPKHLITATGQRVTLRCSPRSGDLSVYWYQQSLDQGLQFLIQYYNGEERAKGNILERFSAQQFPDLHSELNLSSLELGDSALYFCASSVVGTFSYNEQFFGPGTRLTVL.

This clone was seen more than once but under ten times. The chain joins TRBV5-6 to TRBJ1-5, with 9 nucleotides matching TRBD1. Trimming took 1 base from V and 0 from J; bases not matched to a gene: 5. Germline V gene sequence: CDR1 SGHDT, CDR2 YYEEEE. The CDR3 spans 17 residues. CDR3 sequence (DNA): TGTGCCAGCAGCTTGAGGGGGACAGGGTATAGCAATCAGCCCCAGCATTTT. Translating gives CASSLRGTGYSNQPQHF.

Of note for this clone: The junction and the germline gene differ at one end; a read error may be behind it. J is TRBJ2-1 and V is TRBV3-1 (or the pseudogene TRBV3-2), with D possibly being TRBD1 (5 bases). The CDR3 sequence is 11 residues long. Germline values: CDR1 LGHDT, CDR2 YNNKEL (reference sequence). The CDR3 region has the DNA TGTGCCAGCAGCCAAGATCTCAGCAGGGTCTTC. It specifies CASSQDLSRVF.

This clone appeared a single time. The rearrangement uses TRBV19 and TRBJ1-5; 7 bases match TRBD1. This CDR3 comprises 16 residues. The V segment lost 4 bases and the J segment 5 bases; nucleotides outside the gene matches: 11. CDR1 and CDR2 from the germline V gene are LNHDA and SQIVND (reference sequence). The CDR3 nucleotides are TGTGCCAGTAGTACCCCCCGGGACAGTATATATCAGCCCCAGCATTTT. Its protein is CASSTPRDSIYQPQHF.

The CDR3 sequence: CASSKERQTMNTEAFF. The DNA for the CDR3 is TGTGCCAGCAGCAAAGAAAGACAAACCATGAACACTGAAGCTTTCTTT. The chain carries TRBV21-1 and TRBJ1-1; the listed D gene, TRBD1, was not tested against the DNA. TRBV21-1 is termed a pseudogene. This CDR3 is 16 amino acids long.

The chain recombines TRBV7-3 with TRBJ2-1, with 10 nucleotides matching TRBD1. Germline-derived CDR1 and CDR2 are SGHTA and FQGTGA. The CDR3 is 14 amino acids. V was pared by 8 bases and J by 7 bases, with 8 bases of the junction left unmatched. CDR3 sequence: CASGRQGARNEQFF. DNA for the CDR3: TGTGCCAGCGGAAGACAGGGGGCGAGGAATGAGCAGTTCTTC.

The CDR3 spells CASSYSGQAEGGYTF. As DNA, the CDR3 is TGTGCCAGCAGTTACTCGGGACAGGCCGAGGGGGGCTACACCTTC. The chain links TRBV6-6 to TRBJ1-2; TRBD1 matches at 8 bases. This CDR3 comprises 15 residues. Germline V CDR1 and CDR2: MNHNY, SVGAGI (reference sequence). J was trimmed by 8 bases and V by 0 bases; bases with no gene match: 8.

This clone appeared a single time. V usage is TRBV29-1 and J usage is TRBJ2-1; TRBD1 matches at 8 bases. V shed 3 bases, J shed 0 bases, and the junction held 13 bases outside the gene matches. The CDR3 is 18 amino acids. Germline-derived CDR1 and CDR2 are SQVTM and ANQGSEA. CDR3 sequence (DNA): TGCAGCGTTGAGGGGGAGCAGGGGGCGCCCAGCTCCTACAATGAGCAGTTCTTC. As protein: CSVEGEQGAPSSYNEQFF.

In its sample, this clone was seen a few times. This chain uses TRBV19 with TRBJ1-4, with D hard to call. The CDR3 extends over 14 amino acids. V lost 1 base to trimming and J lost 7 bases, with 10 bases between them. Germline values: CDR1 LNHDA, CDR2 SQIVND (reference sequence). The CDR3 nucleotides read TGTGCCAGTAGTATAGTACGAGGTGGTGAAAAACTGTTTTTT. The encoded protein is CASSIVRGGEKLFF. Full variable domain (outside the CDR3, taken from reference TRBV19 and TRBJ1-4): DGGITQSPKYLFRKEGQNVTLSCEQNLNHDAMYWYRQDPGQGLRLIYYSQIVNDFQKGDIAEGYSVSREKKESFPLTVTSAQKNPTAFYLCASSIVRGGEKLFFGSGTQLSVL.

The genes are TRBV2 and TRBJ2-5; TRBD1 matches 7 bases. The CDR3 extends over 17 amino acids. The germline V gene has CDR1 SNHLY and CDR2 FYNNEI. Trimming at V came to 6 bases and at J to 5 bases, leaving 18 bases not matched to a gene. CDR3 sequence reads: CASRDRTSRRSRETQYF. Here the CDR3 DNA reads TGTGCCAGCAGGGACAGGACTTCCCGCCGTTCTCGTGAGACCCAGTACTTC.

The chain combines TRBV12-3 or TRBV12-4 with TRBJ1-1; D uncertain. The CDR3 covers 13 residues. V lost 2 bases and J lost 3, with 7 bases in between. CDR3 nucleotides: TGTGCCAGCAGTTTAATAGCGGACACTGAAGCTTTCTTT. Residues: CASSLIADTEAFF.